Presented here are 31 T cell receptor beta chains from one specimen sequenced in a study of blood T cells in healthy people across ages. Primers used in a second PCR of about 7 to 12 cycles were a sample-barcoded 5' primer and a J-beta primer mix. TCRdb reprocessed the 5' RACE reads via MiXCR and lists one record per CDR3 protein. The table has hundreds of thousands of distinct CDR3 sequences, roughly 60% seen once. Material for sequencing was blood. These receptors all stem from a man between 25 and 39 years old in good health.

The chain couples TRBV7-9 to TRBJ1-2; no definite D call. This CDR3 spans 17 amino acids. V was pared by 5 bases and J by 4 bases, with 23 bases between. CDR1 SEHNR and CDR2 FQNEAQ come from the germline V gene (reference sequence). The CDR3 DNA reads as TGTGCCAGCAGCCCATTTTCCCTGCAGAGCGGAAGCTATGGCTACACCTTC. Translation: CASSPFSLQSGSYGYTF. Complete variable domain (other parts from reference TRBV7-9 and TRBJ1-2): DTGVSQNPRHKITKRGQNVTFRCDPISEHNRLYWYRQTLGQGPEFLTYFQNEAQLEKSRLLSDRFSAERPKGSFSTLEIQRTEQGDSAMYLCASSPFSLQSGSYGYTFGSGTRLTVV.

CDR3 in DNA: TGTGCCAGCAGCCCGCCAATCGGCGCTACTGAAGCTTTCTTT. Translating gives CASSPPIGATEAFF. The chain combines TRBV7-2 with TRBJ1-1; D remains unclear. Trimming removed 5 bases at V and 5 bases at J, with 15 bases between. The CDR3 length is 14 residues. Germline V gene data show CDR1 as SGHTA and CDR2 as FQGNSA.

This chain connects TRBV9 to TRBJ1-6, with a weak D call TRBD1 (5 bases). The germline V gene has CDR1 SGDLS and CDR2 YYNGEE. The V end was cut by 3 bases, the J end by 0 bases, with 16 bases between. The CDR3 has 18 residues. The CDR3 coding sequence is TGTGCCAGCAGCGGTTCCAGGGACCGATCCTCCTATAATTCACCCCTCCACTTT. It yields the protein CASSGSRDRSSYNSPLHF. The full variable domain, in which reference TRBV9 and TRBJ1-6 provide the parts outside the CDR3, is DSGVTQTPKHLITATGQRVTLRCSPRSGDLSVYWYQQSLDQGLQFLIQYYNGEERAKGNILERFSAQQFPDLHSELNLSSLELGDSALYFCASSGSRDRSSYNSPLHFGNGTRLTVT.

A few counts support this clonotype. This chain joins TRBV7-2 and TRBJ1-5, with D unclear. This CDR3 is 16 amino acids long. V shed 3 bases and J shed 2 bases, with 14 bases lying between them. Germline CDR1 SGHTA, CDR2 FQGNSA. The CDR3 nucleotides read TGTGCCAGCAGCTTTAGGTTGGGAGATGGCAATCAGCCCCAGCATTTT. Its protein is CASSFRLGDGNQPQHF.

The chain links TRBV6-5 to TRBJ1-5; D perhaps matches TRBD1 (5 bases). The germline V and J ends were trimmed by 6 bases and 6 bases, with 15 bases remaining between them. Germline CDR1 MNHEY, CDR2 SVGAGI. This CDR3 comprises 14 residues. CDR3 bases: TGTGCCAGCAGCCCCTCTGGGACGTCTCAGCCCCAGCATTTT. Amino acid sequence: CASSPSGTSQPQHF.

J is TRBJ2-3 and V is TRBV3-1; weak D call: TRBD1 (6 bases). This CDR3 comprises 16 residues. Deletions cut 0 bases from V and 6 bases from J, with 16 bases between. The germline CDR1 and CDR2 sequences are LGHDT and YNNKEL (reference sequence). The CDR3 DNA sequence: TGTGCCAGCAGCCAAGATTCAACAGGGTGGGCGGATACGCAGTATTTT. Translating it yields CASSQDSTGWADTQYF.

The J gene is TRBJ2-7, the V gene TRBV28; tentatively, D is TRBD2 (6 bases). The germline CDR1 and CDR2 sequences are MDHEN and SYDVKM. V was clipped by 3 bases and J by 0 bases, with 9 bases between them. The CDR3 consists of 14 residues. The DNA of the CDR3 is TGTGCCAGCAGTTTGGAGGGGACCTCCTACGAGCAGTACTTC. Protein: CASSLEGTSYEQYF.

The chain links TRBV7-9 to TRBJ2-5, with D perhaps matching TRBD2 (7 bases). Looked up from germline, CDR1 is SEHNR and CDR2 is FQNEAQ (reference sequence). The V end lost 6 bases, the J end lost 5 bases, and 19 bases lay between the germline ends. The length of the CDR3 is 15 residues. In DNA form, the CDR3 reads TGTGCCAGCAGACAACCCGGGGGGCCAGGGGAGACCCAGTACTTC. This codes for CASRQPGGPGETQYF. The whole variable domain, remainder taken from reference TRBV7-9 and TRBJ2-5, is DTGVSQNPRHKITKRGQNVTFRCDPISEHNRLYWYRQTLGQGPEFLTYFQNEAQLEKSRLLSDRFSAERPKGSFSTLEIQRTEQGDSAMYLCASRQPGGPGETQYFGPGTRLLVL.

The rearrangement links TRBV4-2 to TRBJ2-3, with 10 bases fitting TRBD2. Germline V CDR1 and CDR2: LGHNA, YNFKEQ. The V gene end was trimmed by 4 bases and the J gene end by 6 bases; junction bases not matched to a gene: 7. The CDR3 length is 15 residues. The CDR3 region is CASSLTSGNLDTQYF. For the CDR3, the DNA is TGTGCCAGCAGCCTCACTAGCGGGAACTTGGATACGCAGTATTTT.

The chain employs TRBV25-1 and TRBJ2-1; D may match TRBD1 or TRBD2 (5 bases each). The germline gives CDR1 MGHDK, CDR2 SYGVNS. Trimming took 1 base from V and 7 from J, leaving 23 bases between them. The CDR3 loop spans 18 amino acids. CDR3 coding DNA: TGTGCCAGCAGTGAATTCTTCAGGGACCGCCGAACGGGGAATGAGCAGTTCTTC. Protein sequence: CASSEFFRDRRTGNEQFF.

The CDR3 DNA sequence: TGTGCCAGCAGCCAAGTATGGGAACAAGAGACCCAGTACTTC. This translates into CASSQVWEQETQYF. The rearrangement links TRBV3-1 to TRBJ2-5; D remains unclear. Germline values: CDR1 LGHDT, CDR2 YNNKEL (reference sequence). V lost 1 base and J 2 bases, leaving 8 bases between the germline ends. This CDR3 is 14 amino acids long.

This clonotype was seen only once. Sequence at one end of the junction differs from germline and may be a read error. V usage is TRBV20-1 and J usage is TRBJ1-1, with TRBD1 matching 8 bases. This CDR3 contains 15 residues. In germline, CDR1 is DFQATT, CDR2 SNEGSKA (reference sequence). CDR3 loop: CSTRDGDRRNTEAFF. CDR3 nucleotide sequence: TGCAGTACTAGAGATGGGGACAGGAGGAACACTGAAGCTTTCTTT.

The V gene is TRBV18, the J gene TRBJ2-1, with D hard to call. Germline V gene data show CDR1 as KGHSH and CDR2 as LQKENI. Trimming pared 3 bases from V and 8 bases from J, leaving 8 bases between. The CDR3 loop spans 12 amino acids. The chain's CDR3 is CASSPYADEQFF. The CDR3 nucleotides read TGTGCCAGCTCACCCTACGCTGATGAGCAGTTCTTC.

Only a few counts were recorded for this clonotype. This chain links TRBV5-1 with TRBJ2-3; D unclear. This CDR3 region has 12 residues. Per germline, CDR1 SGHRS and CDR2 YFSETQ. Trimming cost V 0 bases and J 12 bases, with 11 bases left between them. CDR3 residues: CASSLDQLIQYF. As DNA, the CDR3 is TGCGCCAGCAGCTTGGATCAATTGATACAGTATTTT.

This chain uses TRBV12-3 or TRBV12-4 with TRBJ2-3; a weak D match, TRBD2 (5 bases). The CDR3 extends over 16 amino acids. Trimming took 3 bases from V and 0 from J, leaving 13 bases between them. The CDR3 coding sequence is TGTGCCAGCAGTTTTGGACTGACTGCTAGCACAGATACGCAGTATTTT. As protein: CASSFGLTASTDTQYF.

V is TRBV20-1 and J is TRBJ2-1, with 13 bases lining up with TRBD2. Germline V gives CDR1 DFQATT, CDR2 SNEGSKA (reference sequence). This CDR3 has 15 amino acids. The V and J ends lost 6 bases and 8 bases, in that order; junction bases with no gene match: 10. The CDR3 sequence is CSAEGLAGITDEQFF. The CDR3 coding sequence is TGCAGTGCGGAGGGACTAGCGGGAATTACGGATGAGCAGTTCTTC.

This chain's CDR3 is CASSLMGVLEQYF. The CDR3 DNA sequence: TGTGCCAGCAGCCTGATGGGGGTCCTGGAGCAGTACTTC. The V and J genes are TRBV11-2 and TRBJ2-4; D could derive from TRBD1 or TRBD2 (5 bases each). The CDR3 spans 13 residues. Trimming stripped 5 bases from V and 13 bases from J, with 18 bases between. CDR1 is SGHAT and CDR2 is FQNNGV in the germline V gene.

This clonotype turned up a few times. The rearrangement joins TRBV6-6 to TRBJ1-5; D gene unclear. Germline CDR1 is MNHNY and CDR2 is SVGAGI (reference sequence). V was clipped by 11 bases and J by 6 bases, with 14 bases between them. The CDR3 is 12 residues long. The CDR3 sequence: CACSTRSQPQHF. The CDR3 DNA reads TGTGCCTGCTCGACGCGGAGTCAGCCCCAGCATTTT.

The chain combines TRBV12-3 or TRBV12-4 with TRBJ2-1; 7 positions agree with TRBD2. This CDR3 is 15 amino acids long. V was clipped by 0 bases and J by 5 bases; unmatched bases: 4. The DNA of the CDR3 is TGTGCCAGCAGTTTAGCTAGCGGGTCCCACAATGAGCAGTTCTTC. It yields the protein CASSLASGSHNEQFF.

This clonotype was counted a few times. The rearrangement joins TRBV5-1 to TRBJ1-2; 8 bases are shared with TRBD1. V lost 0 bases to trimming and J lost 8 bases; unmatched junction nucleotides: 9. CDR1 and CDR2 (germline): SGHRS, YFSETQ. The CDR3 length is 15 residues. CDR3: CASSLAFPGGAGYTF. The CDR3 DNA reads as TGCGCCAGCAGCTTGGCCTTTCCAGGGGGCGCGGGCTACACCTTC.

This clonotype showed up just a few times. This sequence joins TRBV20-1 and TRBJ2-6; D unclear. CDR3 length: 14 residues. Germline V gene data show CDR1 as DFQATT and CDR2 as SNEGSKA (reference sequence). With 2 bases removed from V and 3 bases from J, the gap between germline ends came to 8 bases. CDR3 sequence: CSARSSIGANVLTF. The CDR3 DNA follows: TGCAGTGCTAGATCGTCCATTGGGGCCAACGTCCTGACTTTC.

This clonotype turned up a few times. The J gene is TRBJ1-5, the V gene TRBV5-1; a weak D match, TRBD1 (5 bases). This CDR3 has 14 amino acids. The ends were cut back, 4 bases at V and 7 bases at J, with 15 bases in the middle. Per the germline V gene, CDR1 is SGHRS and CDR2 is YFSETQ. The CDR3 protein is CASSPLGVGQPQHF. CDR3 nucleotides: TGCGCCAGCAGCCCCTTGGGGGTCGGCCAGCCCCAGCATTTT.

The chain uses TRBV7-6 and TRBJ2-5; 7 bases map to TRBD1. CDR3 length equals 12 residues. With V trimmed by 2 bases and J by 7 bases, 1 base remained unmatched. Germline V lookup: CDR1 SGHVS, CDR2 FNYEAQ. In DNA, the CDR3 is TGTGCCAGCAGCTTACAGGGGGTGACCCAGTACTTC. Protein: CASSLQGVTQYF.

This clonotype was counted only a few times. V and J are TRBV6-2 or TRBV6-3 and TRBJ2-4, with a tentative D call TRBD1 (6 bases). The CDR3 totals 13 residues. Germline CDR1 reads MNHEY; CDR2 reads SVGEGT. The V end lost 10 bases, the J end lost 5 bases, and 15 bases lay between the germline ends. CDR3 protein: CATRWTDQNIQYF. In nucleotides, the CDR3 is TGTGCCACACGATGGACAGATCAAAACATTCAGTACTTC.

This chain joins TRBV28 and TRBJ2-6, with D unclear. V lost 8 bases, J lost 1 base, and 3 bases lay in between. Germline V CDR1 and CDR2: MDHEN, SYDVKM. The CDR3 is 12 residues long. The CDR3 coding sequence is TGTGCCAGCGTGTCTGGGGCCAACGTCCTGACTTTC. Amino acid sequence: CASVSGANVLTF. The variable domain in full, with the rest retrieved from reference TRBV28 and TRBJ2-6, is DVKVTQSSRYLVKRTGEKVFLECVQDMDHENMFWYRQDPGLGLRLIYFSYDVKMKEKGDIPEGYSVSREKKERFSLILESASTNQTSMYLCASVSGANVLTFGAGSRLTVL.

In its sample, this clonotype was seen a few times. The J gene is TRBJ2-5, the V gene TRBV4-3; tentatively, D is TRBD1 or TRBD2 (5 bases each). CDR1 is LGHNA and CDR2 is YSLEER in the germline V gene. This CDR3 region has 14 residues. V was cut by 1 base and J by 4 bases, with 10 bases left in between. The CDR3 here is CASSQAPGAETQYF. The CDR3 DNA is TGCGCCAGCAGCCAAGCCCCCGGGGCAGAGACCCAGTACTTC.

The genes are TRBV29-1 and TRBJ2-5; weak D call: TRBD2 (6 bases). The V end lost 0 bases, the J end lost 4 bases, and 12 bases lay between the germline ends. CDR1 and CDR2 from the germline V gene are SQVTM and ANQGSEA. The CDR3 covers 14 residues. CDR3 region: CSVEETGLLETQYF. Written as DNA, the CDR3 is TGCAGCGTTGAAGAGACGGGACTCTTAGAGACCCAGTACTTC.

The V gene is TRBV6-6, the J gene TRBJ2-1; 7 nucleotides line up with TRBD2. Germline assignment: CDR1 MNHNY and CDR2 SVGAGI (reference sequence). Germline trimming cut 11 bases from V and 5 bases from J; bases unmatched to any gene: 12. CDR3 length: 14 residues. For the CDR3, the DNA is TGTGCCGGTAGCCCGGCTAGCGGACACAATGAGCAGTTCTTC. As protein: CAGSPASGHNEQFF.

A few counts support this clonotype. CDR3 residues: CASSYRAVPNQPQHF. As DNA, the CDR3 is TGTGCCAGCAGTTACCGGGCAGTGCCCAATCAGCCCCAGCATTTT. The rearrangement links TRBV6-6 to TRBJ1-5; D not resolved. The CDR3 runs 15 residues. The germline V and J ends were trimmed by 2 bases and 3 bases, with 11 bases remaining between them. Germline V gives CDR1 MNHNY, CDR2 SVGAGI (reference sequence).

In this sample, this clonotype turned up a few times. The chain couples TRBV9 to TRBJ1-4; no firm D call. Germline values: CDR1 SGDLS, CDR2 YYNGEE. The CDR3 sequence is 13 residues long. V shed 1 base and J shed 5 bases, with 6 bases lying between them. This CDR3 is CASSVTPNEKLFF. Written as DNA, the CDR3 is TGTGCCAGCAGCGTAACCCCGAATGAAAAACTGTTTTTT. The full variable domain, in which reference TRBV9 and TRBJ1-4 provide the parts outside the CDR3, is DSGVTQTPKHLITATGQRVTLRCSPRSGDLSVYWYQQSLDQGLQFLIQYYNGEERAKGNILERFSAQQFPDLHSELNLSSLELGDSALYFCASSVTPNEKLFFGSGTQLSVL.

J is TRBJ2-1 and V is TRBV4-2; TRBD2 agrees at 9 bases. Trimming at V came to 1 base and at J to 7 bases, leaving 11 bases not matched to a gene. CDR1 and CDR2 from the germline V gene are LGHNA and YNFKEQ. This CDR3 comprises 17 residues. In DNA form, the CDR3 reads TGTGCCAGCAGCCAAGTCGGGGGGCGGGGGGGTGAGAATGAGCAGTTCTTC. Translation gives CASSQVGGRGGENEQFF.